This T cell receptor (beta chain) was sequenced in a study of T-cell memory formation after mild COVID-19. The CDR3 has 14 amino acids. In germline, CDR1 is SGDLS, CDR2 YYNGEE. Deletions cut 5 bases from V and 7 bases from J, with 13 bases between. Study results and limitations: Mainly in CM and EM were contracting CD4+ clones; CD8+ were in EMRA. Unconfirmed was the SARS-CoV-2 specificity of second-wave clones that peaked on day 37. Within pre-infection memory, some responding clones were found, suggesting cross-reactive memory joined.

Constant-segment-primed 5'RACE gave TCR alpha and TCR beta cDNA libraries with sample barcodes and UMIs. TCRdb called the 5' RACE reads again in MiXCR, with one record for every CDR3 protein. This table has roughly 52,000 distinct CDR3 sequences, 9.5% appearing once. This clonotype was counted only a few times. Its cognate antigen is unknown. This clonotype originated in a man aged 18 to 29 who had mild COVID-19 (a few samples of this study predate the infection). Cell type and time point are not known. Sequencing input: PBMCs or a T cell subset sorted from them (not recorded which). The chain is built from TRBV9 and TRBJ1-6; D is undetermined. The CDR3 DNA sequence: TGTGCCAGCAGTCCGGGTCTTTCGAATTCACCCCTCCACTTT. Its translation is CASSPGLSNSPLHF.